Below, 28 T cell receptor beta chains from the same sample are listed, as sequenced in a study of T cell responses to AZD1222 COVID-19 vaccine. The protocol was immunoSEQ multiplex PCR, while the TCRdb copy is restricted to in-frame clones and leaves out a portion. In the table there are approximately 140,000 clones, about 91% of which are singletons. This sample comprised peripheral blood, obtained on day 0 of AZD1222 vaccination. The receptors shown here come from an adult in good health.

The chain couples TRBV16 to TRBJ1-3; no clear D gene. Per the germline V gene, CDR1 is KGHSY and CDR2 is FQNENV. The V end was cut by 5 bases, the J end by 0 bases, with 14 bases between. CDR3 length equals 16 residues. CDR3 nucleotides: TGTGCCAGCAGCGGGCCGGGGATCAACTCTGGAAACACCATATATTTT. Its translation is CASSGPGINSGNTIYF.

The chain recombines TRBV5-4 with TRBJ1-5; D ambiguous. V was shortened by 3 bases and J by 1 base, with 11 bases between the two germline ends. Germline V gives CDR1 SGHNT, CDR2 YYREEE (reference sequence). The CDR3 has 15 residues. CDR3 sequence reads: CASSSDGDSNQPQHF. The DNA for the CDR3 is TGTGCCAGCAGCTCGGACGGTGACAGCAATCAGCCCCAGCATTTT.

The chain employs TRBV4-3 and TRBJ1-1; 7 bases are a match to TRBD1. CDR3 length: 13 residues. Germline CDR1 is LGHNA and CDR2 is YSLEER. Trimming took 0 bases from V and 12 from J; bases not matched to a gene: 7. The CDR3 DNA reads TGCGCCAGCAGCCAAGATCGGGACAGTCAATCTTTCTTT. This encodes CASSQDRDSQSFF.

J is TRBJ1-1 and V is TRBV28; unclear D gene. Trimming stripped 2 bases from V and 1 base from J, with 8 bases between. The CDR3 is 14 amino acids. Germline V gene data show CDR1 as MDHEN and CDR2 as SYDVKM. CDR3 residues: CASSLSWQNTEAFF. As DNA, the CDR3 is TGTGCCAGCAGTTTAAGCTGGCAGAACACTGAAGCTTTCTTT.

This clone has only a few counts. The chain links TRBV5-6 to TRBJ1-2, with 7 positions matching TRBD1. With V trimmed by 4 bases and J by 6 bases, 15 bases remained unmatched. The CDR3 loop spans 16 amino acids. CDR1 and CDR2 from the germline V gene are SGHDT and YYEEEE. Here the CDR3 DNA reads TGTGCCAGCAGCCTCAGGGGTGACCTTAGGGGGCATGGCTACACCTTC. Its protein is CASSLRGDLRGHGYTF.

The chain has TRBV10-3 and TRBJ1-1; 7 nucleotides agree with TRBD1. This CDR3 is 12 amino acids long. The V gene end was trimmed by 8 bases and the J gene end by 0 bases; junction bases not matched to a gene: 0. Germline V gene sequence: CDR1 ENHRY, CDR2 SYGVKD. CDR3 sequence: CAIGTVNTEAFF. CDR3 coding DNA: TGTGCCATCGGGACAGTGAACACTGAAGCTTTCTTT.

The chain combines TRBV20-1 with TRBJ1-1; D not resolved. With 6 bases removed from V and 4 bases from J, the gap between germline ends came to 9 bases. The length of the CDR3 is 11 residues. Germline values: CDR1 DFQATT, CDR2 SNEGSKA (reference sequence). The CDR3 loop reads CSAWGGTEAFF. As DNA, the CDR3 is TGCAGTGCCTGGGGTGGCACTGAAGCTTTCTTT.

V gene TRBV5-1 combines with J gene TRBJ1-2; 10 bases line up with TRBD1. The V gene's germline CDR1 is SGHRS and CDR2 YFSETQ. The CDR3 consists of 15 residues. Germline trimming cut 6 bases from V and 5 bases from J; bases unmatched to any gene: 10. The CDR3 loop reads CASTRQGARGYGYTF. CDR3 sequence (DNA): TGCGCCAGCACCCGACAGGGGGCGCGAGGATATGGCTACACCTTC.

CDR3 sequence reads: CASSLSGGATNEKLFF. The CDR3 coding sequence is TGCGCCAGCAGCTTGAGTGGGGGCGCAACTAATGAAAAACTGTTTTTT. The rearrangement joins TRBV5-1 to TRBJ1-4, with a tentative D call TRBD1 (6 bases). The germline CDR1 and CDR2 sequences are SGHRS and YFSETQ. V lost 1 base and J 0 bases, leaving 10 bases between the germline ends. This CDR3 region has 16 residues.

The chain employs TRBV29-1 and TRBJ2-5; D is perhaps TRBD2 (7 bases). Trimming left V 0 bases short and J 0 bases short, with 20 bases between. CDR3 length: 18 amino acids. CDR1 is SQVTM, CDR2 ANQGSEA, per germline. The CDR3 spells CSVEDQVRGGGYQETQYF. The CDR3 coding sequence is TGCAGCGTTGAAGATCAGGTCCGAGGCGGGGGCTACCAAGAGACCCAGTACTTC.

J is TRBJ1-4 and V is TRBV20-1, with a tentative D call TRBD1 (5 bases). Germline CDR1 and CDR2: DFQATT and SNEGSKA (reference sequence). CDR3 size: 11 residues. V was trimmed by 5 bases and J by 7 bases, leaving 8 bases between them. The CDR3 protein is CSAGGGEKLFF. CDR3 DNA sequence: TGCAGTGCTGGGGGGGGTGAAAAACTGTTTTTT.

The V and J genes are TRBV6-1 and TRBJ2-5; D not resolved. CDR3 length equals 13 residues. The V and J ends lost 3 bases and 4 bases respectively, with 9 bases between them. Germline loops: CDR1 MNHNS, CDR2 SASEGT. The CDR3 loop reads CASSDLDGETQYF. The CDR3 DNA reads TGTGCCAGCAGTGACCTGGACGGAGAGACCCAGTACTTC.

The chain combines TRBV5-4 with TRBJ1-1; D call uncertain. Germline V gene sequence: CDR1 SGHNT, CDR2 YYREEE (reference sequence). V was cut by 5 bases and J by 6 bases, with 14 bases left in between. The CDR3 runs 13 residues. The chain's CDR3 is CASREARRAEAFF. The CDR3 coding sequence is TGTGCCAGCAGGGAGGCCCGCCGCGCTGAAGCTTTCTTT. Looking up the rest from reference TRBV5-4 and TRBJ1-1 gives the full variable domain: ETGVTQSPTHLIKTRGQQVTLRCSSQSGHNTVSWYQQALGQGPQFIFQYYREEENGRGNFPPRFSGLQFPNYSSELNVNALELDDSALYLCASREARRAEAFFGQGTRLTVV.

The chain joins TRBV19 to TRBJ2-7; TRBD2 matches at 11 bases. Germline trimming cut 1 base from V and 3 bases from J; bases unmatched to any gene: 5. Germline V gene data show CDR1 as LNHDA and CDR2 as SQIVND (reference sequence). This CDR3 has 16 amino acids. The CDR3 DNA is TGTGCCAGTAGTATAGTTCGGACTAGCGGGCACTACGAGCAGTACTTC. Its protein product is CASSIVRTSGHYEQYF.

This clone was found once. The chain links TRBV27 to TRBJ2-2, with D perhaps matching TRBD1 or TRBD2 (6 bases each). CDR1 and CDR2 (germline): MNHEY, SMNVEV (reference sequence). Trimming stripped 4 bases from V and 0 bases from J, with 9 bases between. This CDR3 is 15 amino acids long. The CDR3 sequence is CASSSGGTNTGELFF. CDR3 nucleotides: TGTGCCAGCAGTTCCGGGGGCACGAACACCGGGGAGCTGTTTTTT.

This chain connects TRBV6-2 or TRBV6-3 to TRBJ2-1, with 8 nucleotides matching TRBD2. The CDR3 has 17 amino acids. CDR1 and CDR2 from the germline V gene are MNHEY and SVGEGT. V shed 6 bases and J 3 bases; nucleotides not matched to a gene: 13. The CDR3 reads CASRPHSGETLYNEQFF. DNA of the CDR3: TGTGCCAGCAGACCTCATAGCGGGGAGACCCTCTACAATGAGCAGTTCTTC.

The genes are TRBV28 and TRBJ2-7, with D perhaps TRBD2 (6 bases). V lost 2 bases to trimming and J lost 7 bases, with 12 bases between them. The CDR3 totals 13 residues. In germline, CDR1 is MDHEN, CDR2 SYDVKM. CDR3 DNA: TGTGCCAGCAGTTTAGCGGGGCGGAGGGAGCAGTACTTC. It encodes CASSLAGRREQYF.

The chain has TRBV28 and TRBJ1-5; D remains unclear. Germline V gene lookup returns CDR1 MDHEN and CDR2 SYDVKM. The V end lost 3 bases, the J end lost 9 bases, and 9 bases lay between the germline ends. This CDR3 is 12 amino acids long. The CDR3 here is CASSFRPRPQHF. The CDR3 nucleotides are TGTGCCAGCAGTTTTCGGCCCCGGCCCCAGCATTTT.

This chain links TRBV24-1 with TRBJ2-1, with D unclear. The germline CDR1 and CDR2 sequences are KGHDR and SFDVKD. The CDR3 has 13 residues. Trimming stripped 0 bases from V and 4 bases from J, with 3 bases between. DNA of the CDR3: TGTGCCACCAGTGATTTGCTGTACAATGAGCAGTTCTTC. Translation gives CATSDLLYNEQFF.

This clone appeared a single time. V and J are TRBV11-2 and TRBJ1-2; tentatively, D is TRBD1 (5 bases). The germline V and J ends were trimmed by 5 bases and 8 bases, with 21 bases remaining between them. The germline V gene has CDR1 SGHAT and CDR2 FQNNGV. This CDR3 has 15 residues. The CDR3 reads CASSGIGWGRQGYTF. CDR3 DNA sequence: TGTGCCAGCAGCGGTATTGGTTGGGGCAGGCAGGGCTACACCTTC.

The V gene is TRBV27, the J gene TRBJ1-6, with D perhaps TRBD1 (6 bases). The CDR3 contains 15 residues. V shed 0 bases and J shed 10 bases, with 13 bases lying between them. From germline, CDR1 is MNHEY and CDR2 SMNVEV (reference sequence). CDR3 in DNA: TGTGCCAGCAGTTTATCATCACAGGGTCCCTCACCCCTCCACTTT. Its translation is CASSLSSQGPSPLHF.

The rearrangement joins TRBV11-1 to TRBJ2-7; TRBD1 matches at 7 bases. CDR1 SGHAT and CDR2 FQDESV come from the germline V gene (reference sequence). The CDR3 runs 15 residues. V was pared by 5 bases and J by 0 bases, with 7 bases of the junction left unmatched. The CDR3 nucleotides read TGTGCCAGCAGCCCCGACAGGGTCAGCTCCTACGAGCAGTACTTC. Protein sequence: CASSPDRVSSYEQYF.

This rearrangement joins TRBV11-2 to TRBJ2-7; 13 nucleotides line up with TRBD2. CDR1 SGHAT and CDR2 FQNNGV come from the germline V gene. This CDR3 is 15 amino acids long. With V trimmed by 6 bases and J by 6 bases, 8 bases remained unmatched. For the CDR3, the DNA is TGTGCCAGCAGACCTACAACTAGCGGGGGGGCCGAGCAGTACTTC. Its translation: CASRPTTSGGAEQYF.

This clone has a single count. The V gene is TRBV19, the J gene TRBJ1-5; 7 nucleotides agree with TRBD1. CDR3 size: 16 residues. Germline CDR1 and CDR2: LNHDA and SQIVND (reference sequence). V lost 7 bases, J lost 6 bases, and 15 bases stayed unmatched. The CDR3 nucleotides read TGTGCCAGTACTGGAGAAGACAGGGTAGGGGGTCAGCCCCAGCATTTT. Its protein is CASTGEDRVGGQPQHF.

J is TRBJ2-3 and V is TRBV9; D is undetermined. The CDR3 has 15 residues. Germline V lookup: CDR1 SGDLS, CDR2 YYNGEE. V shed 5 bases and J shed 1 base, with 14 bases lying between them. In DNA, the CDR3 is TGTGCCAGCAGTCCCTCCTCGGTGCGCACAGATACGCAGTATTTT. Translating it yields CASSPSSVRTDTQYF.

The chain employs TRBV14 and TRBJ1-2, with TRBD1 identical over 10 bases. The CDR3 length is 16 residues. Germline-derived CDR1 and CDR2 are SGHDN and FVKESK. The V gene end was trimmed by 2 bases and the J gene end by 7 bases; junction bases not matched to a gene: 10. CDR3 loop: CASSQTGTGVIVGYTF. CDR3 sequence (DNA): TGTGCCAGCAGCCAAACCGGGACAGGGGTAATTGTTGGCTACACCTTC.

V usage is TRBV12-3 or TRBV12-4 and J usage is TRBJ2-7; 7 bases are a match to TRBD1. V dropped 3 bases and J dropped 3; count of bases not matched to a gene: 2. This CDR3 region has 13 residues. CDR3: CASSLGQIYEQYF. The CDR3 region has the DNA TGTGCCAGCAGTTTGGGACAGATCTACGAGCAGTACTTC.

This chain links TRBV7-2 with TRBJ2-2; tentatively, D is TRBD2 (5 bases). Between the trimmed V and J ends, which lost 1 base and 5 bases, there was a span of 11 bases. The CDR3 covers 15 residues. Looked up from germline, CDR1 is SGHTA and CDR2 is FQGNSA. CDR3 sequence: CASSLGSGETGELFF. The CDR3 nucleotides read TGTGCCAGCAGCTTAGGTTCCGGGGAGACCGGGGAGCTGTTTTTT.